This T cell receptor beta chain was identified in a study of blood T cell repertoires in COVID-19. On the study more broadly: The analysed material was cDNA or gDNA that came from T cells, B-cell-depleted T cells, or PBMCs.

V lost 3 bases, J lost 4 bases, and 9 bases lay in between. The CDR3 sequence is 13 residues long. Germline CDR1 DFQATT, CDR2 SNEGSKA (reference sequence). The protocol was immunoSEQ multiplex PCR, while the TCRdb copy is restricted to in-frame clones and leaves out a portion. The table records around 250,000 clones, about four fifths of them present only once. Sequenced sample: peripheral blood. The origin of this receptor is a man over 45 with active or convalescent COVID-19. This chain joins TRBV20-1 and TRBJ1-4; tentative D call: TRBD1 (6 bases). DNA of the CDR3: TGCAGTGCTAGTTCAGGGGTTAATGAAAAACTGTTTTTT. Amino acid sequence: CSASSGVNEKLFF.